Shown below are 28 T cell receptor beta chains from a single sample sequenced in a study of blood T cell repertoires in COVID-19. This table comes from immunoSEQ multiplex PCR, and its TCRdb copy is limited to in-frame clones, with some not included. Among roughly 39,000 clones listed, 75% to 90% were seen once. The sequencing input was peripheral blood. The receptors were gathered from a woman of 80 years or more with active COVID-19.

The chain couples TRBV4-1 to TRBJ1-3; D might be TRBD1 (5 bases). Trimming cost V 0 bases and J 3 bases, with 9 bases left between them. The CDR3 consists of 15 residues. Per germline, CDR1 MGHRA and CDR2 YSYEKL. CDR3 sequence reads: CASSQEQGGGNTIYF. The CDR3 DNA sequence: TGCGCCAGCAGCCAAGAGCAGGGTGGTGGAAACACCATATATTTT.

This clone was detected once. The CDR3 nucleotides read TGTGCCAGCAGCTTAGTAACAGGGGGTAGCGAAAAACTGTTTTTT. Translating it yields CASSLVTGGSEKLFF. The chain carries TRBV7-8 and TRBJ1-4; 8 bases are shared with TRBD1. The CDR3 contains 15 residues. The V gene end was trimmed by 1 base and the J gene end by 8 bases; junction bases not matched to a gene: 6. Germline V gives CDR1 SGHVS, CDR2 FQNEAQ.

This clone was seen a single time. The rearrangement joins TRBV5-1 to TRBJ2-7; possible D gene TRBD2, 5 bases. The CDR3 sequence is 13 residues long. Trimming removed 3 bases from V and 3 bases from J, with 10 bases in between. Germline values: CDR1 SGHRS, CDR2 YFSETQ. The CDR3 loop is CASSSGLDYEQYF. CDR3 in DNA: TGCGCCAGCAGCTCCGGACTGGACTACGAGCAGTACTTC.

The rearrangement links TRBV20-1 to TRBJ2-3, with TRBD2 matching over 9 bases. This CDR3 contains 15 residues. V trimming: 3 bases; J trimming: 1 base; junction bases outside the gene matches: 5. The germline V gene has CDR1 DFQATT and CDR2 SNEGSKA (reference sequence). CDR3 nucleotides: TGCAGTGCTAGTAAAGCGGGGGGACGCACAGATACGCAGTATTTT. It codes for CSASKAGGRTDTQYF.

The V call is TRBV11-2, the J call TRBJ2-7; TRBD2 matches 7 bases. This CDR3 has 15 residues. Per germline, CDR1 SGHAT and CDR2 FQNNGV. With V trimmed by 3 bases and J by 5 bases, 10 bases remained unmatched. Here the CDR3 DNA reads TGTGCCAGCAGCTTGGGGGGGGTAAGGTTTGACGAGCAGTACTTC. Translating gives CASSLGGVRFDEQYF.

V is TRBV30 and J is TRBJ1-6; 8 bases are a match to TRBD1. The CDR3 has 16 amino acids. Germline assignment: CDR1 GTSNPN and CDR2 SVGIG (reference sequence). The junction had 4 bases not matched to a gene; V was cut back by 3 bases and J by 0 bases. CDR3 amino acids: CAWRRQGISYNSPLHF. Written as DNA, the CDR3 is TGTGCCTGGAGAAGACAGGGGATCTCCTATAATTCACCCCTCCACTTT.

As DNA, the CDR3 is TGTGCCATCAGTGAGTCGTCTAGCGGGGGAGAGACAGATACGCAGTATTTT. Translation: CAISESSSGGETDTQYF. The chain is built from TRBV10-3 and TRBJ2-3; 10 bases map to TRBD2. The CDR3 totals 17 residues. Germline V lookup: CDR1 ENHRY, CDR2 SYGVKD. V shed 0 bases and J 3 bases; nucleotides not matched to a gene: 6.

The chain is built from TRBV6-1 and TRBJ1-5, with a tentative D call TRBD1 (5 bases). The CDR3 extends over 13 amino acids. The V gene's germline CDR1 is MNHNS and CDR2 SASEGT. V shed 1 base and J shed 5 bases, with 6 bases lying between them. CDR3 coding DNA: TGTGCCAGCAGTGAAGAACAGGATCAGCCCCAGCATTTT. Its protein product is CASSEEQDQPQHF.

The chain carries TRBV5-1 and TRBJ2-5; a weak D match, TRBD1 (6 bases). The length of the CDR3 is 13 residues. CDR1 and CDR2 from the germline V gene are SGHRS and YFSETQ. Trimming stripped 3 bases from V and 5 bases from J, with 11 bases between. CDR3 DNA: TGCGCCAGCAGCTACAGGGCGCGGGAGACCCAGTACTTC. Encoded protein: CASSYRARETQYF.

This rearrangement joins TRBV29-1 to TRBJ2-1; possibly TRBD2 for D (5 bases). This CDR3 region has 13 residues. Germline V lookup: CDR1 SQVTM, CDR2 ANQGSEA. Trimming shortened V by 4 bases and J by 6 bases, and 13 bases separated the two germline ends. The CDR3 reads CSVGYSAGNEQFF. The CDR3, as DNA: TGCAGCGTTGGCTACAGTGCGGGCAATGAGCAGTTCTTC.

The rearrangement joins TRBV4-1 to TRBJ2-5; D is unclear. This CDR3 has 14 amino acids. Trimming removed 4 bases from V and 5 bases from J, with 14 bases in between. Germline lookup yields CDR1 MGHRA and CDR2 YSYEKL. The CDR3 reads CASSRKLEDETQYF. CDR3 DNA sequence: TGCGCCAGCAGCCGAAAGCTAGAAGATGAGACCCAGTACTTC.

V and J are TRBV19 and TRBJ1-1, with D uncertain. Trimming took off 7 bases at V and 7 bases at J, with 19 bases between the two ends. CDR3 length equals 14 residues. Germline lookup yields CDR1 LNHDA and CDR2 SQIVND (reference sequence). CDR3 nucleotide sequence: TGTGCCAGTATTGACGGAGGGCGGATGTTTGAAGCTTTCTTT. This translates into CASIDGGRMFEAFF. Full variable domain (outside the CDR3, taken from reference TRBV19 and TRBJ1-1): DGGITQSPKYLFRKEGQNVTLSCEQNLNHDAMYWYRQDPGQGLRLIYYSQIVNDFQKGDIAEGYSVSREKKESFPLTVTSAQKNPTAFYLCASIDGGRMFEAFFGQGTRLTVV.

This clone appeared a few times. V is TRBV5-5 and J is TRBJ2-1; 13 bases line up with TRBD2. V trimming: 3 bases; J trimming: 3 bases; junction bases outside the gene matches: 0. The CDR3 covers 15 residues. Germline CDR1 reads SGHKS; CDR2 reads YYEKEE (reference sequence). The CDR3 bases are TGTGCCAGCAGCTGGACTAGCGGGGGCTACAATGAGCAGTTCTTC. It specifies CASSWTSGGYNEQFF.

This clone was found once. The CDR3 spells CASSQDAGDSPLHF. In DNA form, the CDR3 reads TGCGCCAGCAGCCAAGATGCGGGCGACTCACCCCTCCACTTT. The chain uses TRBV4-3 and TRBJ1-6; D gene uncertain. Per germline, CDR1 LGHNA and CDR2 YSLEER. CDR3 length equals 14 residues. V lost 0 bases and J 10 bases, leaving 10 bases between the germline ends.

The table lists this clone with a few counts. The chain couples TRBV5-1 to TRBJ1-4; D remains ambiguous. Trimming left V 0 bases short and J 2 bases short, with 8 bases between. Germline V gene data show CDR1 as SGHRS and CDR2 as YFSETQ. The CDR3 sequence is 15 residues long. The CDR3 region is CASSLGGVTNEKLFF. The DNA of the CDR3 is TGCGCCAGCAGCTTGGGGGGAGTCACTAATGAAAAACTGTTTTTT. Full variable domain (remainder filled in from reference TRBV5-1 and TRBJ1-4): KAGVTQTPRYLIKTRGQQVTLSCSPISGHRSVSWYQQTPGQGLQFLFEYFSETQRNKGNFPGRFSGRQFSNSRSEMNVSTLELGDSALYLCASSLGGVTNEKLFFGSGTQLSVL.

The rearrangement uses TRBV7-9 and TRBJ2-1, with no clear D. The CDR3 length is 11 residues. Trimming took off 6 bases at V and 7 bases at J, with 7 bases between the two ends. Germline-derived CDR1 and CDR2 are SEHNR and FQNEAQ (reference sequence). CDR3 DNA: TGTGCCAGCAGTTATTATAATGAGCAGTTCTTC. Translating it yields CASSYYNEQFF.

The chain carries TRBV19 and TRBJ2-3, with 10 bases fitting TRBD2. Trimming took 5 bases from V and 6 from J; bases not matched to a gene: 11. CDR3 length: 16 amino acids. Per the germline V gene, CDR1 is LNHDA and CDR2 is SQIVND (reference sequence). CDR3: CASSAGSGGTKDTQYF. The CDR3 DNA follows: TGTGCCAGTAGTGCGGGTAGCGGGGGGACGAAGGATACGCAGTATTTT.

The chain employs TRBV19 and TRBJ1-1; D is unclear. In germline, CDR1 is LNHDA, CDR2 SQIVND (reference sequence). The CDR3 contains 14 residues. Between the trimmed V and J ends, which lost 4 bases and 4 bases, there was a span of 13 bases. Here the CDR3 DNA reads TGTGCCAGTAGTAGCCCCGGGGTCGGCACTGAAGCTTTCTTT. This sequence encodes CASSSPGVGTEAFF.

Only one count was recorded for this clone. V gene TRBV2 combines with J gene TRBJ2-7; no clear D. Trimming took 1 base from V and 2 from J, leaving 6 bases between them. The CDR3 sequence is 13 residues long. Germline assignment: CDR1 SNHLY and CDR2 FYNNEI. This CDR3 is CASSEDSTYEQYF. The CDR3 region has the DNA TGTGCCAGCAGTGAAGACAGCACCTACGAGCAGTACTTC. The whole variable domain, filled in from reference TRBV2 and TRBJ2-7, reads EPEVTQTPSHQVTQMGQEVILRCVPISNHLYFYWYRQILGQKVEFLVSFYNNEISEKSEIFDDQFSVERPDGSNFTLKIRSTKLEDSAMYFCASSEDSTYEQYFGPGTRLTVT.

In this sample, this clone turned up once. The J gene is TRBJ2-1, the V gene TRBV4-2; 7 bases line up with TRBD2. The CDR3 sequence is 16 residues long. Unmatched junction bases numbered 8, after V lost 1 base and J lost 5 bases. The germline V gene has CDR1 LGHNA and CDR2 YNFKEQ. For the CDR3, the DNA is TGTGCCAGCAGCCAAGCGGGAGCGGGGCTCCACAATGAGCAGTTCTTC. This encodes CASSQAGAGLHNEQFF.

This clone was observed a handful of times. The chain links TRBV3-1 (or the pseudogene TRBV3-2) to TRBJ1-1; 7 nucleotides match TRBD1. The CDR3 consists of 12 residues. V lost 4 bases, J lost 7 bases, and 3 bases stayed unmatched. Germline values: CDR1 LGHDT, CDR2 YNNKEL (reference sequence). CDR3 residues: CASSLGDSEAFF. The DNA of the CDR3 is TGTGCCAGCAGCCTTGGGGACAGTGAAGCTTTCTTT.

The chain employs TRBV29-1 and TRBJ1-3, with D perhaps TRBD1 (6 bases). Looked up from germline, CDR1 is SQVTM and CDR2 is ANQGSEA. This CDR3 has 13 amino acids. The V and J ends lost 4 bases and 1 base respectively, with 8 bases between them. CDR3 protein: CSVVGGSGNTIYF. The CDR3 bases are TGCAGCGTTGTAGGGGGTTCTGGAAACACCATATATTTT.

V and J are TRBV7-9 and TRBJ1-4; weak D call: TRBD1 (5 bases). V was trimmed by 0 bases and J by 7 bases, leaving 12 bases between them. This CDR3 contains 15 residues. The germline V gene encodes CDR1 SEHNR and CDR2 FQNEAQ (reference sequence). The CDR3, as DNA: TGTGCCAGCAGCTTAGCGACCGGGGGAGCTGAAAAACTGTTTTTT. This encodes CASSLATGGAEKLFF.

The chain couples TRBV28 to TRBJ2-2; 10 bases align to TRBD1. V lost 7 bases to trimming and J lost 6 bases; unmatched junction nucleotides: 11. CDR3 length equals 16 residues. Germline loops: CDR1 MDHEN, CDR2 SYDVKM. In DNA, the CDR3 is TGTGCCAGCAATGAACCCGGGACAGGGGCCGCCGGGGAGCTGTTTTTT. It specifies CASNEPGTGAAGELFF. The whole variable domain, remainder taken from reference TRBV28 and TRBJ2-2, is DVKVTQSSRYLVKRTGEKVFLECVQDMDHENMFWYRQDPGLGLRLIYFSYDVKMKEKGDIPEGYSVSREKKERFSLILESASTNQTSMYLCASNEPGTGAAGELFFGEGSRLTVL.

J is TRBJ1-6 and V is TRBV5-1; D may be TRBD1 (6 bases). Germline CDR1 is SGHRS and CDR2 is YFSETQ. This CDR3 region has 15 residues. Deletions cut 4 bases from V and 8 bases from J, with 16 bases between. CDR3 in DNA: TGCGCCAGCAGCATGGCACGACAGGAGGATTCACCCCTCCACTTT. Translating gives CASSMARQEDSPLHF.

This chain uses TRBV5-1 with TRBJ1-4, with 8 bases lining up with TRBD1. Germline CDR1 SGHRS, CDR2 YFSETQ. This CDR3 region has 15 residues. The V segment lost 0 bases and the J segment 8 bases; nucleotides outside the gene matches: 6. The CDR3 loop is CASSLADRVVEKLFF. The CDR3 DNA sequence: TGCGCCAGCAGCTTGGCGGACAGGGTGGTAGAAAAACTGTTTTTT.

This chain links TRBV28 with TRBJ1-2; D is unclear. CDR3 length: 13 residues. Trimming took off 7 bases at V and 8 bases at J, with 17 bases between the two ends. From germline, CDR1 is MDHEN and CDR2 SYDVKM. This CDR3 reads CASTPRFREGYTF. CDR3 bases: TGTGCCAGCACCCCGAGGTTCCGGGAGGGCTACACCTTC.

The J gene is TRBJ2-3, the V gene TRBV5-4; 11 bases line up with TRBD2. This CDR3 is built from 17 residues. Germline CDR1 reads SGHNT; CDR2 reads YYREEE (reference sequence). Trimming removed 0 bases from V and 1 base from J; junction bases left unmatched: 4. The CDR3 region is CASSLDLAGGRTDTQYF. For the CDR3, the DNA is TGTGCCAGCAGCTTGGACCTAGCGGGGGGACGCACAGATACGCAGTATTTT.